This T cell receptor beta chain was sequenced for a study of T cells expressing NK-cell markers. Study background: The authors derived TCR beta repertoires from sorted CD3+CD56+NKG2C+, CD3+CD56+NKG2C- and CD3+CD56-NKG2C+ T cells.

With UMIs, 5'RACE template switching was used to make TCR beta cDNA. For each CDR3 protein, TCRdb gives one entry from its re-call of the 5' RACE reads, without DNA. The sample totals about 160,000 distinct CDR3 sequences. The sequenced sample was blood T cells: a sorted CD56 or NKG2C T cell subset, CD4+ or CD8+ T cells, or bulk PBMC T cells (not recorded which). This sequence originates from a woman between 18 and 75 years old in good health.

The CDR3 reads CASSSGQDDNQPQHF. This chain uses TRBV27 with TRBJ1-5; TCRdb designates TRBD1, a call that cannot be tested without DNA. The germline V gene has CDR1 MNHEY and CDR2 SMNVEV (reference sequence). There are 15 residues in the CDR3.